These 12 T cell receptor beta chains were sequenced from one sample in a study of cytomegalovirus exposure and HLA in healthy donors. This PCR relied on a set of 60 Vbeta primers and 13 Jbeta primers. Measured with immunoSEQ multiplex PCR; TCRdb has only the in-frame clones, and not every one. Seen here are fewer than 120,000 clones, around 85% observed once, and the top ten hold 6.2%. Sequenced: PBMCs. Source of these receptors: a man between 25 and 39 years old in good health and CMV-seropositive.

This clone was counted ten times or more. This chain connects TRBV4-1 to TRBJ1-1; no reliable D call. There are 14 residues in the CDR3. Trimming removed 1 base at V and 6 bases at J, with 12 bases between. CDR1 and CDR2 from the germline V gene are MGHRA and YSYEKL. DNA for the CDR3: TGCGCCAGCAGCCAAGGTCTAAGATCCGCTGAAGCTTTCTTT. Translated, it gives CASSQGLRSAEAFF.

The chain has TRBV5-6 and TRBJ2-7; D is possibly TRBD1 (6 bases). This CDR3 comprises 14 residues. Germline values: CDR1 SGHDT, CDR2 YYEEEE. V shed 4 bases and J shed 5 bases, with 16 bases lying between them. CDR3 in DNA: TGTGCCAGCAGCACACGGGACATAGGGCACGAGCAGTACTTC. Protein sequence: CASSTRDIGHEQYF.

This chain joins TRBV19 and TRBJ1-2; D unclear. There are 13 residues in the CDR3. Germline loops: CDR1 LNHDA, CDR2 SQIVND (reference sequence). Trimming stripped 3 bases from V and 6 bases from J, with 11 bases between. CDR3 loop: CASSMPQVDGYTF. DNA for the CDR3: TGTGCCAGTAGTATGCCCCAGGTAGATGGCTACACCTTC.

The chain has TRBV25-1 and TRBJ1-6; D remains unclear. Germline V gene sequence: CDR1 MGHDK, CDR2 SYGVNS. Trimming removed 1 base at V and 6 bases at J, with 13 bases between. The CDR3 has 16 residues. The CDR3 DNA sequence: TGTGCCAGCAGTGAATCACGCCAGAGCGGTAATTCACCCCTCCACTTT. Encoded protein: CASSESRQSGNSPLHF.

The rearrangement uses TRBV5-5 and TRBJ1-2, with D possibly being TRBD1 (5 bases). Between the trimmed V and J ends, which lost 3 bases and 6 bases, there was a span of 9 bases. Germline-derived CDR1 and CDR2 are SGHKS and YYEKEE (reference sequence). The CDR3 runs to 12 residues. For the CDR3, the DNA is TGTGCCAGCAGCTACACGACAGATGGCTACACCTTC. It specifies CASSYTTDGYTF.

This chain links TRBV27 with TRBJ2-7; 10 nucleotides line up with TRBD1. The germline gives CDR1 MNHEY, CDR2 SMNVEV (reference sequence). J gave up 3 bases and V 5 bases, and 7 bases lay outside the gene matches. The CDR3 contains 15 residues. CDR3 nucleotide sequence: TGTGCCAGCAGTCCCGGGACAGGGGTCAACTACGAGCAGTACTTC. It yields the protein CASSPGTGVNYEQYF.

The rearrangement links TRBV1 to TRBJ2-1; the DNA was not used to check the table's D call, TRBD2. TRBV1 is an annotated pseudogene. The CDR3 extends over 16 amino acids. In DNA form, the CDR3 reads TGCACCAGCAGCCAAGATCCGGGTAGCGGGGGTAATGAGCAGTTCTTC. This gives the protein CTSSQDPGSGGNEQFF.

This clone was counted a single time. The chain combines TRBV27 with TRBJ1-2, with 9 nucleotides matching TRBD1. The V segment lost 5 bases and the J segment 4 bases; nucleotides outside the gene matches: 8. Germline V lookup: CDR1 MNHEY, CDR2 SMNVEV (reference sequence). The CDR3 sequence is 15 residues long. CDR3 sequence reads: CASSPNPTGGYGYTF. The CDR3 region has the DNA TGTGCCAGCAGTCCGAACCCGACAGGGGGCTATGGCTACACCTTC.

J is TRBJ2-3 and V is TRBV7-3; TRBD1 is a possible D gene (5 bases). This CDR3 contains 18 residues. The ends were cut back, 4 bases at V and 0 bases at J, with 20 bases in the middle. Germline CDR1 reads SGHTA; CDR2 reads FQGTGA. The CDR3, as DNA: TGTGCCAGCAGCTCCACCCCTACAGGACCAACTAGCACAGATACGCAGTATTTT. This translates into CASSSTPTGPTSTDTQYF.

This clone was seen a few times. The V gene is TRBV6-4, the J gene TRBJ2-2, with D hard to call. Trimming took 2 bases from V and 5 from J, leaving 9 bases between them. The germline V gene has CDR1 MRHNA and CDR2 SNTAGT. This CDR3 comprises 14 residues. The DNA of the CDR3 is TGTGCCAGCAGTGACACTGACACTACCGGGGAGCTGTTTTTT. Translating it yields CASSDTDTTGELFF.

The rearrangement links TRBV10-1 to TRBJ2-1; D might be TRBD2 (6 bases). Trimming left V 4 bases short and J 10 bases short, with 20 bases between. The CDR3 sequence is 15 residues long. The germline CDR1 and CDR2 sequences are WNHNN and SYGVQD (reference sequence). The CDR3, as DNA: TGCGCCAGCAGTGTGGATAGGGGAGGAATAGAGGAGCAGTTCTTC. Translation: CASSVDRGGIEEQFF.

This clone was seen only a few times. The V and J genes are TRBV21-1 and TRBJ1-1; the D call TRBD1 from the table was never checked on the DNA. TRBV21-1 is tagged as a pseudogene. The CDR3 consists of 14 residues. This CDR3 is CARSTELINTEAFF. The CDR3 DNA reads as TGTGCCAGATCGACAGAGCTAATTAACACTGAAGCTTTCTTT.